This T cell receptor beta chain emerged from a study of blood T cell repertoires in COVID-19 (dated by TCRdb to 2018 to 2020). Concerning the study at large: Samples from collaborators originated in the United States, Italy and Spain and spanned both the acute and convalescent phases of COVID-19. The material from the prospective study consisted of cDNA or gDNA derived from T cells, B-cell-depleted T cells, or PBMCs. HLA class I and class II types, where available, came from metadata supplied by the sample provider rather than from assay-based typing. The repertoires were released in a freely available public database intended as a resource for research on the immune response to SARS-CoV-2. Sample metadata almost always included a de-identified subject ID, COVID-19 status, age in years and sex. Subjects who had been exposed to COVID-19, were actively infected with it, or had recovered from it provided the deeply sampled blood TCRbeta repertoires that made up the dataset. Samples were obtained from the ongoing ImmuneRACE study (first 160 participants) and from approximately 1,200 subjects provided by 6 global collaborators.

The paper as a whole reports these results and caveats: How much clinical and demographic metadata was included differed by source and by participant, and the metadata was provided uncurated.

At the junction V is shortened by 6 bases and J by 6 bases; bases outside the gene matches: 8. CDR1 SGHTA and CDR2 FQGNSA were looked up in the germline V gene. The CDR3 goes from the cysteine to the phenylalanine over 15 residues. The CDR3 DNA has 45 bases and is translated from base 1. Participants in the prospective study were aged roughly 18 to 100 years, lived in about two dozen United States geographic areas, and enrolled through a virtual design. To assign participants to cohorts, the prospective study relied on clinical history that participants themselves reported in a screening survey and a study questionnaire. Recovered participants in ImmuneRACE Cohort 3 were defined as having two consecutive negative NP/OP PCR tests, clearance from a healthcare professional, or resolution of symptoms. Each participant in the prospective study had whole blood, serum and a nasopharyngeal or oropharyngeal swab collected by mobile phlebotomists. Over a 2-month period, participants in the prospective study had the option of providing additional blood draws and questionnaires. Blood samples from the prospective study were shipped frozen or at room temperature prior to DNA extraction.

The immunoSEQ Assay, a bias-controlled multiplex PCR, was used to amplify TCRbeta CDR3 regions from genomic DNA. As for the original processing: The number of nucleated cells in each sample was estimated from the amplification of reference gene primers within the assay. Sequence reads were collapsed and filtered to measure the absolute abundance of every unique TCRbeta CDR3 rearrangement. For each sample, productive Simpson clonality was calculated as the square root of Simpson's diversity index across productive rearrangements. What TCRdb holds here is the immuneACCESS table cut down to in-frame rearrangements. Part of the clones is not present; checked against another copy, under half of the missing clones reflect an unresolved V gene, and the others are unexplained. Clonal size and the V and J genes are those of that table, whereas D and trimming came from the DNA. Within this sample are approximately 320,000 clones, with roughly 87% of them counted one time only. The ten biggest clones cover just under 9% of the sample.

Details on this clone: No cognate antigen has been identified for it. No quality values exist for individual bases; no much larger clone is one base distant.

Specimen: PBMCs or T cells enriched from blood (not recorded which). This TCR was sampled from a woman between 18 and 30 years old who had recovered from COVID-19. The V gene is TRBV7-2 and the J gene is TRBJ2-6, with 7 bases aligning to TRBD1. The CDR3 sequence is CASRDRPSEANVLTF. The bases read TGTGCCAGCAGGGACAGGCCAAGTGAGGCCAACGTCCTGACTTTC.